The sequence of this T cell receptor beta chain was determined in a study of blood T cells in healthy people across ages. On this clonotype itself: One end of the junction varies from germline; a read error may be responsible.

CDR1 SGHRS and CDR2 YFSETQ come from the germline V gene. The CDR3 has 14 amino acids. The authors ran a second PCR of about 6 to 12 cycles using a sample-barcoded 5' primer and a J-beta primer mix. One entry per CDR3 protein results from TCRdb running MiXCR on the 5' RACE reads. The profile shows around 1,800,000 distinct CDR3 sequences, roughly two fifths of them singletons. Sequencing was carried out using blood. V usage is TRBV5-1 and J usage is TRBJ2-7; D tentatively fits TRBD1 or TRBD2 (6 bases each). This receptor was taken from a human donor in good health. CDR3 amino acids: CASSEGGYSYERYF. The DNA of the CDR3 is TGCGCCAGCAGCGAAGGGGGGTACTCCTACGAGCGGTACTTC.